Below, one T cell receptor beta chain is given with its context. As yet, its antigen is unknown. This entry belongs to a study of T cell responses to AZD1222 COVID-19 vaccine. Whole-study context: Recipients boosted at about 4 weeks or about 12 weeks are pooled. The study's findings and limits: Only a handful of people who got AZD1222 tested seropositive at baseline. Females made up more of the donors, who were largely white British, and clonal diversity may have come out too low. Increased Spike-specific TCR breadth and depth were observed after two AZD1222 doses.

Profiling relied on immunoSEQ multiplex PCR, and the TCRdb table lists in-frame clones only, not all of them. The data show about 140,000 clones, with approximately 90% seen just once and around 2.8% held by the top ten. From germline, CDR1 is SGHRS and CDR2 YFSETQ. V lost 4 bases to trimming and J lost 7 bases, with 12 bases between them. CDR3 length: 13 residues. Sample: peripheral blood, taken on day 0 of AZD1222 vaccination. The chain recombines TRBV5-1 with TRBJ1-5, with D unresolved. The origin of this receptor is an adult in good health. Here the CDR3 DNA reads TGCGCCAGCAGCCTGGACGGGGAGCAGCCCCAGCATTTT. Amino acids: CASSLDGEQPQHF.